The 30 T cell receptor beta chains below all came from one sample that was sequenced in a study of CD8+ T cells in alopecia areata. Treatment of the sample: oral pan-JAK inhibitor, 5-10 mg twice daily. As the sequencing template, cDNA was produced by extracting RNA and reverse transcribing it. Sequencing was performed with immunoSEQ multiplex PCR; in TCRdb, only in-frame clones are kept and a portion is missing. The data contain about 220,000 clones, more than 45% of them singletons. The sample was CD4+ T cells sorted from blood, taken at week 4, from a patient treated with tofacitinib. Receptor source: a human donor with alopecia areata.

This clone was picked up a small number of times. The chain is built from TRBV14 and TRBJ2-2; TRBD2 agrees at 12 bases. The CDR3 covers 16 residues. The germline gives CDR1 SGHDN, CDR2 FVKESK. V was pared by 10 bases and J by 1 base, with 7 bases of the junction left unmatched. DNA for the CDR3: TGTGCCACCGCGACTAGCGGGGGACTGAACACCGGGGAGCTGTTTTTT. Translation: CATATSGGLNTGELFF.

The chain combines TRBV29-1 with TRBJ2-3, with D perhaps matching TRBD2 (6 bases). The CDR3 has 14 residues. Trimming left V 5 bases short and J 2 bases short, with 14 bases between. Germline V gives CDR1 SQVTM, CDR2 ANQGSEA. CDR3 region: CSVSYGLITDTQYF. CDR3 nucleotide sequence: TGCAGCGTTTCCTACGGACTAATCACAGATACGCAGTATTTT.

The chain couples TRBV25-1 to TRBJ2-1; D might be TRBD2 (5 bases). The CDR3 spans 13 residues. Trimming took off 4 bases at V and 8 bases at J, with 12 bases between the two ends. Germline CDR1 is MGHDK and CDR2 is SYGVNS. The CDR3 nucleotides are TGTGCCAGCAGTGGAGATAGCGTTGATGAGCAGTTCTTC. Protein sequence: CASSGDSVDEQFF. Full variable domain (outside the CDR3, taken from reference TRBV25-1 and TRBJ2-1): EADIYQTPRYLVIGTGKKITLECSQTMGHDKMYWYQQDPGMELHLIHYSYGVNSTEKGDLSSESTVSRIRTEHFPLTLESARPSHTSQYLCASSGDSVDEQFFGPGTRLTVL.

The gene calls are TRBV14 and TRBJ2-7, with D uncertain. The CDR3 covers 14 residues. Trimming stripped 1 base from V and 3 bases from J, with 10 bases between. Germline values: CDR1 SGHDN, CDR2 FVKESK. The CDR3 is CASSQASPGYEQYF. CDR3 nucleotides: TGTGCCAGCAGCCAAGCTAGTCCAGGCTACGAGCAGTACTTC.

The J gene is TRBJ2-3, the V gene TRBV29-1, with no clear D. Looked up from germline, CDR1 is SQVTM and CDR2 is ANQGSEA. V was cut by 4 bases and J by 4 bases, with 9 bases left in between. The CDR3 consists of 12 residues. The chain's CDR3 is CSVAPGPDTQYF. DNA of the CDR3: TGCAGCGTTGCCCCCGGCCCAGATACGCAGTATTTT.

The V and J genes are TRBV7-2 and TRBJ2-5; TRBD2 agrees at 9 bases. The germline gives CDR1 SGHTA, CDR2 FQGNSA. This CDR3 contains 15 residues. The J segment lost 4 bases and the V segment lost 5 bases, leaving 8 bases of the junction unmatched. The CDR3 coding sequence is TGTGCCAGCAGCCCCGGGACTAGCTACATAGAGACCCAGTACTTC. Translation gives CASSPGTSYIETQYF.

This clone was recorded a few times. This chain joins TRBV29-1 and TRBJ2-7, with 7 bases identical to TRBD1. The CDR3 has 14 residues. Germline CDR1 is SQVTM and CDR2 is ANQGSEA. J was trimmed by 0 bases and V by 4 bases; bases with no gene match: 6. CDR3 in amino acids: CSVVSGTASYEQYF. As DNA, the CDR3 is TGCAGCGTTGTTTCCGGGACAGCCTCCTACGAGCAGTACTTC.

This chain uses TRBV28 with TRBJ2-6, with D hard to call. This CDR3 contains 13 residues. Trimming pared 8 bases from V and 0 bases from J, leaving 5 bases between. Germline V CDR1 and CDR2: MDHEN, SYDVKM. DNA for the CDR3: TGTGCCAGCTTATTCTCTGGGGCCAACGTCCTGACTTTC. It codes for CASLFSGANVLTF.

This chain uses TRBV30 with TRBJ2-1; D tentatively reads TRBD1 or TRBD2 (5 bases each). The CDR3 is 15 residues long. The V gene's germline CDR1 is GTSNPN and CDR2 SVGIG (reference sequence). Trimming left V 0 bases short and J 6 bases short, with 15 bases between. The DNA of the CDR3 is TGTGCCTGGAGTGTAGGTTTGGGGGTCGGCAATGAGCAGTTCTTC. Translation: CAWSVGLGVGNEQFF.

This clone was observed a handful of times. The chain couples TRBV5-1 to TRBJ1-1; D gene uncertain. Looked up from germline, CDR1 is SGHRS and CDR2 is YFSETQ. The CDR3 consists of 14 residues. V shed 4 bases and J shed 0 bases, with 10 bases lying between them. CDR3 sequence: CASSLTEMNTEAFF. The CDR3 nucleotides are TGCGCCAGCAGCCTGACCGAGATGAACACTGAAGCTTTCTTT.

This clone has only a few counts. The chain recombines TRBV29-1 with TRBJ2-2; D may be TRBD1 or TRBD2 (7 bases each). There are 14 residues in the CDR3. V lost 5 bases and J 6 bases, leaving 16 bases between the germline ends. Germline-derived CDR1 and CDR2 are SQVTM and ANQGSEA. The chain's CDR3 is CSVSRGGGPGELFF. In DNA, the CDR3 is TGCAGCGTTTCCCGGGGAGGGGGCCCCGGGGAGCTGTTTTTT.

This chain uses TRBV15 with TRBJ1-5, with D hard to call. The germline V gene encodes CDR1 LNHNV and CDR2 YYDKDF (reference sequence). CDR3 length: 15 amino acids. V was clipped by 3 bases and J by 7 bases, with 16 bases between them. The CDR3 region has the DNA TGTGCCACCAGCAGTTCACCTCTTATGCGACAGCCCCAGCATTTT. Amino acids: CATSSSPLMRQPQHF. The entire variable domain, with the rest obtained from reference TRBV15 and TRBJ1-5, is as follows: DAMVIQNPRYQVTQFGKPVTLSCSQTLNHNVMYWYQQKSSQAPKLLFHYYDKDFNNEADTPDNFQSRRPNTSFCFLDIRSPGLGDTAMYLCATSSSPLMRQPQHFGDGTRLSIL.

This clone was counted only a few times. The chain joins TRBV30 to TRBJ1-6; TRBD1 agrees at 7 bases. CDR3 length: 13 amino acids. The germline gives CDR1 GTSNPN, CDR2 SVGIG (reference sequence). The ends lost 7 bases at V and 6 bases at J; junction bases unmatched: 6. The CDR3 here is CASSGTANSPLHF. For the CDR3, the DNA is TGTGCCTCCTCCGGGACAGCTAATTCACCCCTCCACTTT.

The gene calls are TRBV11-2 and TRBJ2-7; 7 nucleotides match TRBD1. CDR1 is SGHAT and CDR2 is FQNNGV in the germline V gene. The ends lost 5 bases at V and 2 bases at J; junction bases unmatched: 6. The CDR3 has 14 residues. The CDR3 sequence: CASSPRTGPYEQYF. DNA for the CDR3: TGTGCCAGCAGCCCTCGGACAGGCCCCTACGAGCAGTACTTC.

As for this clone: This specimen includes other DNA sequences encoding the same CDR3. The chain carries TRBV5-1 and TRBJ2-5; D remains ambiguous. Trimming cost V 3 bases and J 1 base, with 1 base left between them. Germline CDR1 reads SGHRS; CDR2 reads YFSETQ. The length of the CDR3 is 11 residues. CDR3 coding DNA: TGCGCCAGCAGCTCCCAAGAGACCCAGTACTTC. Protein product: CASSSQETQYF.

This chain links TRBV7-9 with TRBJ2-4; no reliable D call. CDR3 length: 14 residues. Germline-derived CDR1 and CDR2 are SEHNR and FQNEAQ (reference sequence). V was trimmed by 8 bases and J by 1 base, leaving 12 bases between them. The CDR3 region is CASSRSGAKNIQYF. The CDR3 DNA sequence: TGTGCCAGCTCCCGATCTGGGGCCAAAAACATTCAGTACTTC.

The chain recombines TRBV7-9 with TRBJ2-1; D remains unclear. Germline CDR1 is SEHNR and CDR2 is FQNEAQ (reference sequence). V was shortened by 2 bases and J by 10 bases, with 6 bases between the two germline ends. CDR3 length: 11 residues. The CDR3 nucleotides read TGTGCCAGCAGCTTATCTCGGGAGCAGTTCTTC. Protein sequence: CASSLSREQFF.

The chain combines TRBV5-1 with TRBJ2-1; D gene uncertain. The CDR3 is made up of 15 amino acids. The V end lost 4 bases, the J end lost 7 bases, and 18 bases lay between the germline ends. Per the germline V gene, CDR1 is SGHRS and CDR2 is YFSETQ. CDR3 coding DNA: TGCGCCAGCAGCCGCGAGACGTTAGCCCGAAATGAGCAGTTCTTC. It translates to CASSRETLARNEQFF.

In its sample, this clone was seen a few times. CDR3 sequence (DNA): TGTGCCAGCAGCGACGAGGCCCTTCTTGGGGGGCAGACAGATACGCAGTATTTT. Translating it yields CASSDEALLGGQTDTQYF. The chain carries TRBV2 and TRBJ2-3; D could derive from TRBD1 or TRBD2 (6 bases each). This CDR3 is built from 18 residues. The germline gives CDR1 SNHLY, CDR2 FYNNEI. Trimming shortened V by 6 bases and J by 3 bases, and 25 bases separated the two germline ends.

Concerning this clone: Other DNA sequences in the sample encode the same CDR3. CDR3 residues: CASSSGPSYEQYF. CDR3 nucleotides: TGTGCCAGCAGTTCGGGACCCTCCTACGAGCAGTACTTC. V and J are TRBV2 and TRBJ2-7; D may match TRBD1 or TRBD2 (5 bases each). Trimming shortened V by 5 bases and J by 0 bases, and 8 bases separated the two germline ends. The CDR3 is 13 amino acids. The germline V gene has CDR1 SNHLY and CDR2 FYNNEI.

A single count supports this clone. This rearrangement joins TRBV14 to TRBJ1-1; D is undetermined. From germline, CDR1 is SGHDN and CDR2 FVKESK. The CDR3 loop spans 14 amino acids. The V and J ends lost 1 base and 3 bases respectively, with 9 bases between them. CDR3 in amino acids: CASSQAPGYTEAFF. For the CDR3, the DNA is TGTGCCAGCAGCCAAGCCCCAGGCTACACTGAAGCTTTCTTT.

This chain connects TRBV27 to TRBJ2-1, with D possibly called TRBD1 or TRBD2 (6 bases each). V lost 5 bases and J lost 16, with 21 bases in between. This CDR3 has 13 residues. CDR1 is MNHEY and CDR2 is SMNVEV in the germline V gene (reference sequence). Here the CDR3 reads CASSPPAGTLRFF. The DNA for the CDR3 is TGTGCCAGCAGTCCCCCCGCGGGGACATTACGTTTCTTC.

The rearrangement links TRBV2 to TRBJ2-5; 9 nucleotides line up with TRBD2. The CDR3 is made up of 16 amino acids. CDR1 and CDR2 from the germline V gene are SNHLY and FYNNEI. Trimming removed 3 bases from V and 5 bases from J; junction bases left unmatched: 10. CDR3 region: CASSDGSAGGRETQYF. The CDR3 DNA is TGTGCCAGCAGTGACGGGAGTGCGGGGGGGCGTGAGACCCAGTACTTC. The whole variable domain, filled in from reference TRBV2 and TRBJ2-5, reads EPEVTQTPSHQVTQMGQEVILRCVPISNHLYFYWYRQILGQKVEFLVSFYNNEISEKSEIFDDQFSVERPDGSNFTLKIRSTKLEDSAMYFCASSDGSAGGRETQYFGPGTRLLVL.

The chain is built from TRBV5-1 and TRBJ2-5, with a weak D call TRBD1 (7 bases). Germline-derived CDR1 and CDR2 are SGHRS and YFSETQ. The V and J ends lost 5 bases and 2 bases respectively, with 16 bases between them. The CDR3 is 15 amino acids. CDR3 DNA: TGCGCCAGCAGGCAGGGGGGCCAAGGGCAAGAGACCCAGTACTTC. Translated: CASRQGGQGQETQYF. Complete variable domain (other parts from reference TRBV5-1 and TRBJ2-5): KAGVTQTPRYLIKTRGQQVTLSCSPISGHRSVSWYQQTPGQGLQFLFEYFSETQRNKGNFPGRFSGRQFSNSRSEMNVSTLELGDSALYLCASRQGGQGQETQYFGPGTRLLVL.

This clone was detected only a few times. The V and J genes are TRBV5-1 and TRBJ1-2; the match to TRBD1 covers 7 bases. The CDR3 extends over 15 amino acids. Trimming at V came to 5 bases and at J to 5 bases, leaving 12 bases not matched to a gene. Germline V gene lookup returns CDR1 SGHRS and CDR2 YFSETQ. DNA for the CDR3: TGCGCCAGCAGTAACCAGACAGGGAAGGTTTATGGCTACACCTTC. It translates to CASSNQTGKVYGYTF.

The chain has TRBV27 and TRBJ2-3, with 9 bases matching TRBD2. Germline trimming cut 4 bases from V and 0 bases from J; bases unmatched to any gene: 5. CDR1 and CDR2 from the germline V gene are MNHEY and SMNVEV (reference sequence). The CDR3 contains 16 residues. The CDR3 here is CASSSSGVTSTDTQYF. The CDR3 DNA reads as TGTGCCAGCAGTTCTAGCGGGGTTACTAGCACAGATACGCAGTATTTT.

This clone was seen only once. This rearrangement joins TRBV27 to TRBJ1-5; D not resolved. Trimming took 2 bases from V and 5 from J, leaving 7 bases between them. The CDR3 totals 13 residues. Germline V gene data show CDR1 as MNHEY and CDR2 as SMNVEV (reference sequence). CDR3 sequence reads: CASSLNFYQPQHF. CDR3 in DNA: TGTGCCAGCAGTTTAAACTTTTATCAGCCCCAGCATTTT.

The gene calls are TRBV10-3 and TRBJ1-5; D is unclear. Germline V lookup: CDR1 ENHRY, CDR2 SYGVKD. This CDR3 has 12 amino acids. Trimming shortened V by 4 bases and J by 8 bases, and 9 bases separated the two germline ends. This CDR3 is CAISALGEPQHF. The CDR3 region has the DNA TGTGCCATCAGTGCTCTTGGGGAGCCCCAGCATTTT.

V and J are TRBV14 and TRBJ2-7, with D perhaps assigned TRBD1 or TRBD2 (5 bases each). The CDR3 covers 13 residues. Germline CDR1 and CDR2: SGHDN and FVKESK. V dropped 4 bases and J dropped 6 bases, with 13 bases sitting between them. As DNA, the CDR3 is TGTGCCAGCAGCCCCCAGGGAGCTGGCGAGCAGTACTTC. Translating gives CASSPQGAGEQYF.

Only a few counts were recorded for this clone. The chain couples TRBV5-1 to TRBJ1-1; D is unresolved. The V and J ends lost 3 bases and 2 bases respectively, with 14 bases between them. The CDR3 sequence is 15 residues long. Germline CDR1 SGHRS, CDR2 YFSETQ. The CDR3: CASSWGIGGNTEAFF. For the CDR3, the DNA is TGCGCCAGCAGCTGGGGAATAGGAGGAAACACTGAAGCTTTCTTT.